The source of this TCR beta chain is a study of T cells in Graves' hyperthyroidism and ophthalmopathy. Study details: Peripheral blood was obtained at initial diagnosis, preceding any treatment. Overall study results and limits: Prediction of ophthalmopathy progression came a median approximately 6.5 months pre-onset.

CDR3 length: 16 residues. Germline V CDR1 and CDR2: LNHDA, SQIVND (reference sequence). V shed 7 bases, J shed 1 base, and the junction held 8 bases outside the gene matches. This clonotype turned up a few times. Its matching antigen is unknown. Researchers took RNA transcripts and amplified the TCR beta CDR3 regions from them. The HTBI set primed first-round TCR CDR3 RT-PCR. MiXCR, applied by TCRdb to the multiplex PCR reads, yields one record per CDR3 protein. The sample yields some 460,000 distinct CDR3 sequences, less than 20% seen once. Orbital computed tomography and thyroid ultrasound, together with serum TRAb and thyroxine and clinical symptoms, were used for diagnoses.

The chain joins TRBV19 to TRBJ1-5; 9 positions agree with TRBD1. Sample: blood. The TCR sequence derives from a woman aged 18-35 years with Graves' hyperthyroidism. Written as DNA, the CDR3 is TGTGCCAGTACCGTTACAGGGGGCGGAAGCAATCAGCCCCAGCATTTT. Translating gives CASTVTGGGSNQPQHF.